This paragraph reports one TCR beta chain. At one end the junction does not follow the germline gene, possibly because of a read error. The CDR3 consists of 10 residues. Germline assignment: CDR1 MDHEN and CDR2 SYDVKM. The sample originates from a study of OX40 agonist ivuxolimab in advanced cancers. The table came from immunoSEQ multiplex PCR; TCRdb's copy has only in-frame clones and leaves some out. The sample yields 45,000 to 60,000 clones, more than 75% seen once. Individuals having autoimmune disease history or systemic immunosuppression were not enrolled. The sequencing used CD4+ or CD8+ T cells sorted from blood, collected in a trial of the OX40 agonist ivuxolimab. The source is an adult with an advanced solid tumor such as melanoma, head and neck, liver or kidney cancer. V is TRBV28 and J is TRBJ2-7; no firm D call. In nucleotides, the CDR3 is TGTGCCAGCGGGTCCTTCGAGCAGTACTTC. It encodes CASGSFEQYF.